This passage covers 28 T cell receptor beta chains from one sample sequenced in a study of beta chain features in type 1 diabetes. All of the isolated RNA was reverse transcribed, so expressed TCRB transcripts were sequenced. The assay was immunoSEQ multiplex PCR, and TCRdb's table has in-frame clones only and misses some. Of 150,000 or so clones in the sample, roughly 9.1% are singletons; the top ten hold 2.3%. Sequencing input: central memory CD4+ T cells from blood. All receptors derive from a woman in her late teens or twenties in good health.

This clone was counted only a few times. The chain has TRBV10-3 and TRBJ2-7; 9 nucleotides agree with TRBD2. This CDR3 has 14 residues. The germline gives CDR1 ENHRY, CDR2 SYGVKD. The trim removed 10 bases at V and 0 bases at J, leaving 7 bases unmatched. As DNA, the CDR3 is TGTGCCACCCACAGCGGGAGGAGCTCCTACGAGCAGTACTTC. Translating it yields CATHSGRSSYEQYF.

V is TRBV18 and J is TRBJ2-4; D remains unclear. This CDR3 region has 13 residues. Germline V gene sequence: CDR1 KGHSH, CDR2 LQKENI. V was shortened by 0 bases and J by 3 bases, with 3 bases between the two germline ends. The CDR3 sequence is CASSPPSKNIQYF. The CDR3 nucleotides read TGTGCCAGCTCACCACCGAGCAAAAACATTCAGTACTTC.

A remark on this clone: Within the sample, other DNA sequences also encode this same CDR3. The V gene is TRBV9, the J gene TRBJ1-2; TRBD1 is a possible D gene (6 bases). The V and J ends lost 1 base and 2 bases respectively, with 6 bases between them. Germline V CDR1 and CDR2: SGDLS, YYNGEE. The CDR3 contains 13 residues. The DNA of the CDR3 is TGTGCCAGCAGCGTACAGGGGAACTATGGCTACACCTTC. Translating gives CASSVQGNYGYTF.

The chain joins TRBV5-1 to TRBJ2-1, with a possible D match to TRBD2 (6 bases). V lost 0 bases and J lost 7, with 17 bases in between. Germline CDR1 SGHRS, CDR2 YFSETQ. The CDR3 covers 16 residues. This CDR3 is CASSLAGILAGNEQFF. CDR3 DNA: TGCGCCAGCAGCTTGGCCGGCATACTAGCAGGGAATGAGCAGTTCTTC.

This clone was detected many times. This sequence joins TRBV5-4 and TRBJ2-4; 7 bases match TRBD1. Germline CDR1 is SGHNT and CDR2 is YYREEE (reference sequence). The CDR3 length is 15 residues. The trim removed 6 bases at V and 0 bases at J, leaving 6 bases unmatched. The CDR3 DNA follows: TGTGCCAGCACCGACAGGGATTTAGCCAAAAACATTCAGTACTTC. Translated: CASTDRDLAKNIQYF.

This clone was observed a handful of times. The rearrangement links TRBV7-2 to TRBJ2-5; 9 bases map to TRBD1. With V trimmed by 5 bases and J by 5 bases, 6 bases remained unmatched. The CDR3 spans 14 residues. Germline values: CDR1 SGHTA, CDR2 FQGNSA. CDR3 DNA: TGTGCCAGCAGCCGGCAGGGACAGGGTGAGACCCAGTACTTC. Residues: CASSRQGQGETQYF.

There are a few counts of this clone. The J gene is TRBJ2-5, the V gene TRBV13; 10 positions match TRBD2. Germline CDR1 reads PRHDT; CDR2 reads FYEKMQ (reference sequence). Germline trimming cut 4 bases from V and 1 base from J; bases unmatched to any gene: 12. The CDR3 is made up of 18 amino acids. CDR3 loop: CASSSRRLAGHSQETQYF. The CDR3 DNA reads as TGTGCCAGCAGCTCCAGACGACTAGCGGGTCACAGCCAAGAGACCCAGTACTTC.

This clone was detected a few times. The chain is built from TRBV29-1 and TRBJ1-2, with D perhaps TRBD1 (5 bases). The CDR3 loop spans 13 amino acids. V was cut by 2 bases and J by 6 bases, with 13 bases left in between. Germline V gene lookup returns CDR1 SQVTM and CDR2 ANQGSEA. This CDR3 reads CSVETPRDNGYTF. The CDR3 nucleotides read TGCAGCGTTGAAACCCCCAGGGATAATGGCTACACCTTC. The variable domain in full, with the rest retrieved from reference TRBV29-1 and TRBJ1-2, is SAVISQKPSRDICQRGTSLTIQCQVDSQVTMMFWYRQQPGQSLTLIATANQGSEATYESGFVIDKFPISRPNLTFSTLTVSNMSPEDSSIYLCSVETPRDNGYTFGSGTRLTVV.

This chain connects TRBV5-1 to TRBJ2-3; 9 bases line up with TRBD1. V lost 4 bases and J lost 4; bases outside the gene matches: 10. This CDR3 has 16 residues. Germline V lookup: CDR1 SGHRS, CDR2 YFSETQ. CDR3: CASSRQQGATADTQYF. As DNA, the CDR3 is TGCGCCAGCAGCCGGCAACAGGGGGCGACAGCAGATACGCAGTATTTT.

This chain joins TRBV6-1 and TRBJ1-4; D is undetermined. Trimming pared 5 bases from V and 0 bases from J, leaving 10 bases between. The CDR3 is 15 amino acids. CDR1 and CDR2 from the germline V gene are MNHNS and SASEGT. The CDR3 here is CASSRSTATNEKLFF. The DNA for the CDR3 is TGTGCCAGCAGTCGATCAACAGCAACTAATGAAAAACTGTTTTTT.

This clone was observed a few times. The chain joins TRBV25-1 to TRBJ2-3; a possible D gene is TRBD1 (5 bases). This CDR3 region has 14 residues. Germline V gene lookup returns CDR1 MGHDK and CDR2 SYGVNS. Trimming removed 3 bases from V and 5 bases from J, with 12 bases in between. This CDR3 is CASSEQGRRDTQYF. Written as DNA, the CDR3 is TGTGCCAGCAGTGAGCAGGGAAGGCGAGATACGCAGTATTTT.

This clone came up a few times. CDR3 region: CAVTGGPAETQYF. In DNA form, the CDR3 reads TGTGCCGTGACGGGGGGGCCGGCAGAGACCCAGTACTTC. The J gene is TRBJ2-5, the V gene TRBV10-3; 8 nucleotides match TRBD2. With 11 bases clipped from V and 4 bases from J, the junction kept 9 bases outside the gene matches. There are 13 residues in the CDR3. From germline, CDR1 is ENHRY and CDR2 SYGVKD.

The rearrangement joins TRBV29-1 to TRBJ2-7; possible D gene TRBD2, 6 bases. The V end lost 6 bases, the J end lost 3 bases, and 18 bases lay between the germline ends. The CDR3 sequence is 14 residues long. CDR1 SQVTM and CDR2 ANQGSEA come from the germline V gene. In DNA form, the CDR3 reads TGCAGCGTGGGCGTGCGACTAGGAGACTACGAGCAGTACTTC. Amino acids: CSVGVRLGDYEQYF.

This clone has just a few counts. The chain recombines TRBV5-1 with TRBJ1-6; maybe TRBD1 (6 bases). CDR3 size: 14 residues. The V gene's germline CDR1 is SGHRS and CDR2 YFSETQ. Trimming left V 2 bases short and J 8 bases short, with 11 bases between. This CDR3 reads CASSLLDRHSPLHF. In DNA, the CDR3 is TGCGCCAGCAGCTTACTGGACAGACATTCACCCCTCCACTTT.

In its sample, this clone was seen a few times. The chain recombines TRBV7-9 with TRBJ1-1, with D possibly matching TRBD1 (5 bases). Germline values: CDR1 SEHNR, CDR2 FQNEAQ (reference sequence). V was shortened by 5 bases and J by 3 bases, with 13 bases between the two germline ends. The CDR3 runs 14 residues. The CDR3 sequence: CASSPRARDTEAFF. The CDR3 nucleotides read TGTGCCAGCAGCCCACGGGCCAGGGACACTGAAGCTTTCTTT.

This clone was seen a few times. The chain links TRBV2 to TRBJ2-3; 9 bases match TRBD1. The germline V gene has CDR1 SNHLY and CDR2 FYNNEI. This CDR3 is 15 amino acids long. The V and J ends lost 6 bases and 6 bases, in that order; junction bases with no gene match: 10. CDR3 sequence: CASRAGTGKWDTQYF. The CDR3 region has the DNA TGTGCCAGCAGGGCCGGGACAGGGAAGTGGGATACGCAGTATTTT. The full variable domain, with the rest looked up from reference TRBV2 and TRBJ2-3, is EPEVTQTPSHQVTQMGQEVILRCVPISNHLYFYWYRQILGQKVEFLVSFYNNEISEKSEIFDDQFSVERPDGSNFTLKIRSTKLEDSAMYFCASRAGTGKWDTQYFGPGTRLTVL.

This clone was recorded many times. The chain recombines TRBV4-2 with TRBJ2-7; TRBD2 agrees at 10 bases. The CDR3 is made up of 15 amino acids. The J segment lost 5 bases and the V segment lost 5 bases, leaving 9 bases of the junction unmatched. Germline V gives CDR1 LGHNA, CDR2 YNFKEQ. In nucleotides, the CDR3 is TGTGCCAGCAGCTATGCTAGCGGGAGTCCCGACGAGCAGTACTTC. It encodes CASSYASGSPDEQYF.

This clone was seen a handful of times. This chain joins TRBV30 and TRBJ2-5; 7 nucleotides match TRBD1. The CDR3 sequence is 11 residues long. Germline V CDR1 and CDR2: GTSNPN, SVGIG (reference sequence). Trimming removed 3 bases from V and 7 bases from J; junction bases left unmatched: 2. CDR3 sequence (DNA): TGTGCCTGGAGCGGACAGGCGACCCAGTACTTC. Encoded protein: CAWSGQATQYF.

This clone was counted at least ten times. This chain uses TRBV29-1 with TRBJ2-4; TRBD1 matches 9 bases. The CDR3 loop spans 12 amino acids. The V gene end was trimmed by 4 bases and the J gene end by 6 bases; junction bases not matched to a gene: 1. Germline CDR1 SQVTM, CDR2 ANQGSEA. The CDR3 spells CSVATGGNIQYF. CDR3 nucleotides: TGCAGCGTTGCGACAGGGGGAAACATTCAGTACTTC.

The chain links TRBV11-2 to TRBJ2-4, with 9 bases matching TRBD1. The V gene's germline CDR1 is SGHAT and CDR2 FQNNGV. The CDR3 has 15 residues. J lost 9 bases, V lost 4 bases, and 10 bases had no gene match. The CDR3 DNA sequence: TGTGCCAGCAGCTCTTCACCGGGACAGGGACGCATTCAGTACTTC. Translated: CASSSSPGQGRIQYF.

This chain links TRBV7-2 with TRBJ1-5; TRBD1 aligns across 7 bases. The length of the CDR3 is 15 residues. Germline V gene data show CDR1 as SGHTA and CDR2 as FQGNSA. V gave up 5 bases and J gave up 4 bases; unmatched junction bases: 8. DNA of the CDR3: TGTGCCAGCAGCGCCCTGACAGGGAATAATCAGCCCCAGCATTTT. It encodes CASSALTGNNQPQHF.

The chain links TRBV5-1 to TRBJ2-3; 12 positions match TRBD2. The CDR3 runs 16 residues. Trimming removed 4 bases from V and 0 bases from J; junction bases left unmatched: 3. The V gene's germline CDR1 is SGHRS and CDR2 YFSETQ. CDR3 bases: TGCGCCAGCAGCCCCGGGACTAGCGGGAGCACAGATACGCAGTATTTT. Its translation is CASSPGTSGSTDTQYF.

This clone was seen a handful of times. The chain uses TRBV18 and TRBJ1-1; D not certain. The CDR3 is 14 amino acids. Trimming shortened V by 1 base and J by 0 bases, and 6 bases separated the two germline ends. CDR1 and CDR2 (germline): KGHSH, LQKENI. The CDR3 DNA reads as TGTGCCAGCTCACCACTTAACATGAACACTGAAGCTTTCTTT. Amino acid sequence: CASSPLNMNTEAFF.

In the case of this clone: The identical CDR3 is also encoded by other nucleotide sequences in the sample. This rearrangement joins TRBV7-2 to TRBJ2-3, with TRBD2 matching over 11 bases. Germline V CDR1 and CDR2: SGHTA, FQGNSA. The CDR3 loop spans 17 amino acids. J lost 3 bases, V lost 1 base, and 6 bases had no gene match. The CDR3 DNA is TGTGCCAGCAGCTTAGGAGCCCTAGCGGGGGGTACAGATACGCAGTATTTT. It codes for CASSLGALAGGTDTQYF.

The J gene is TRBJ1-1, the V gene TRBV18; tentatively, D is TRBD1 (6 bases). Trimming left V 0 bases short and J 2 bases short, with 19 bases between. CDR1 and CDR2 (germline): KGHSH, LQKENI. This CDR3 comprises 18 residues. CDR3 nucleotides: TGTGCCAGCTCACCACCTTCCGTGGACAGTCTGGTTAACACTGAAGCTTTCTTT. It yields the protein CASSPPSVDSLVNTEAFF.

This chain connects TRBV9 to TRBJ1-1, with a possible D match to TRBD1 (5 bases). CDR1 and CDR2 from the germline V gene are SGDLS and YYNGEE. The CDR3 totals 13 residues. V lost 0 bases and J 5 bases, leaving 8 bases between the germline ends. This chain's CDR3 is CASSVGRGTEAFF. CDR3 in DNA: TGTGCCAGCAGCGTAGGTCGGGGGACTGAAGCTTTCTTT.

The rearrangement joins TRBV2 to TRBJ1-2; D is undetermined. The length of the CDR3 is 12 residues. Germline V gene data show CDR1 as SNHLY and CDR2 as FYNNEI. Trimming shortened V by 5 bases and J by 4 bases, and 8 bases separated the two germline ends. CDR3 sequence: CASSNGAYGYTF. DNA for the CDR3: TGTGCCAGCAGTAACGGAGCCTATGGCTACACCTTC. Filled out from reference TRBV2 and TRBJ1-2, the complete variable domain reads EPEVTQTPSHQVTQMGQEVILRCVPISNHLYFYWYRQILGQKVEFLVSFYNNEISEKSEIFDDQFSVERPDGSNFTLKIRSTKLEDSAMYFCASSNGAYGYTFGSGTRLTVV.

The rearrangement joins TRBV5-6 to TRBJ2-7, with 8 bases identical to TRBD1. Germline trimming cut 4 bases from V and 0 bases from J; bases unmatched to any gene: 3. Germline-derived CDR1 and CDR2 are SGHDT and YYEEEE. The CDR3 extends over 14 amino acids. Here the CDR3 DNA reads TGTGCCAGCAGCGGAGACAGGGGCTCCTACGAGCAGTACTTC. Translated: CASSGDRGSYEQYF.